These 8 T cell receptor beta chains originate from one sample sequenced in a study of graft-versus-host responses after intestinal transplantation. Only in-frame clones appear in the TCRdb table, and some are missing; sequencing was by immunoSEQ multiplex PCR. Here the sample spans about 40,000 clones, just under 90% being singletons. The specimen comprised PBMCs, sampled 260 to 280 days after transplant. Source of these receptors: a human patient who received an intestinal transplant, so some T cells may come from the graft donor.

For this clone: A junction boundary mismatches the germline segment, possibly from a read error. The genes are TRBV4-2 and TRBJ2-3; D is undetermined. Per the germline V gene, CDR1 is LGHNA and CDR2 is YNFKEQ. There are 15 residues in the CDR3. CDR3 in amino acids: CASSQVGIGTDTQYF. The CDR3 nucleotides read TGTGCCAGCAGCCAAGTCGGAATAGGCACGGATACGCAGTATTTT.

In DNA form, the CDR3 reads TGTGCCAGCAGCAAAGTAAGAAGGGGCCACGAGCAGTACTTC. Its protein is CASSKVRRGHEQYF. V usage is TRBV21-1 and J usage is TRBJ2-7; the DNA was not used to check the table's D call, TRBD1. TRBV21-1 is noted as a pseudogene. The CDR3 extends over 14 amino acids.

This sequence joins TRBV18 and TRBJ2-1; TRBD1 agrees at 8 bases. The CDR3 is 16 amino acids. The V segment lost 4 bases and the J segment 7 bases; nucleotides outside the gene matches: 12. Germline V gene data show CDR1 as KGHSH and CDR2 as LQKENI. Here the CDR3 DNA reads TGTGCCAGCTCACTTACGGAGGACAGGGTGGTGAATGAGCAGTTCTTC. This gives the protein CASSLTEDRVVNEQFF.

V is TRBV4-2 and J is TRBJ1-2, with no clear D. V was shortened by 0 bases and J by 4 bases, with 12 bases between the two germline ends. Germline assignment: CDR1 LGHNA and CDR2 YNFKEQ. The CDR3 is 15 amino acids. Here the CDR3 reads CASSQEINTVYGYTF. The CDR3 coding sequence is TGTGCCAGCAGCCAAGAAATTAACACCGTCTATGGCTACACCTTC.

Here the CDR3 reads CASSYGETQYF. The CDR3 bases are TGTGCCAGCAGTTACGGAGAGACCCAGTACTTC. The J gene is TRBJ2-5, the V gene TRBV6-6; no clear D gene. The V end lost 2 bases, the J end lost 4 bases, and 2 bases lay between the germline ends. The CDR3 runs to 11 residues. Germline loops: CDR1 MNHNY, CDR2 SVGAGI (reference sequence).

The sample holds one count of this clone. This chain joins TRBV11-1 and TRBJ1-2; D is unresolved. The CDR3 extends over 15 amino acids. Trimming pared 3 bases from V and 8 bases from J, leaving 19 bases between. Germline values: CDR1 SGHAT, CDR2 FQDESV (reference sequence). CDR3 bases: TGTGCCAGCAGCTTGAGGACGGGTACCTCTGGCGGCTACACCTTC. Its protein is CASSLRTGTSGGYTF.

CDR3 loop: CASSPYRSTGELFF. CDR3 in DNA: TGTGCCAGCAGCCCGTACAGGAGCACCGGGGAGCTGTTTTTT. V usage is TRBV14 and J usage is TRBJ2-2; tentative D call: TRBD1 (5 bases). The CDR3 has 14 amino acids. Germline V gene sequence: CDR1 SGHDN, CDR2 FVKESK. Trimming stripped 4 bases from V and 4 bases from J, with 10 bases between.

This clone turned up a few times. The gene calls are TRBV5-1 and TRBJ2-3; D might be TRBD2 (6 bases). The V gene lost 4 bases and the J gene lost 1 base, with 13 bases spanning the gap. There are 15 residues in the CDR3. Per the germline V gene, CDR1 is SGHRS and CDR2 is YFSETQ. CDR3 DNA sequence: TGCGCCAGCAGCACTACGGGGGATCGCACAGATACGCAGTATTTT. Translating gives CASSTTGDRTDTQYF.